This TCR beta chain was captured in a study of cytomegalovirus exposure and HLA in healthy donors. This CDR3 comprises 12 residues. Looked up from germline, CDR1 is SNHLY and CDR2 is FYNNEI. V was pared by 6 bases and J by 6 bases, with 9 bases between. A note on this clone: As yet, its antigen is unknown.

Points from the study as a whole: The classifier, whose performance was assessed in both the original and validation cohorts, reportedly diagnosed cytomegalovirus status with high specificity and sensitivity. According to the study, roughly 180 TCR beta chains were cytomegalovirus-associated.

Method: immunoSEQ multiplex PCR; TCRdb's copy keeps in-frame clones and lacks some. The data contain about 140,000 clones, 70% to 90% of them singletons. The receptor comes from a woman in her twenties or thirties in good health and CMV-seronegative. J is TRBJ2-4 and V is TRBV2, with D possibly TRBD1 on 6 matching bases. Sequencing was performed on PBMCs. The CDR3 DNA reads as TGTGCCAGCAGCGAGACAGGAAACATTCAGTACTTC. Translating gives CASSETGNIQYF. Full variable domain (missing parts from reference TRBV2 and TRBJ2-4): EPEVTQTPSHQVTQMGQEVILRCVPISNHLYFYWYRQILGQKVEFLVSFYNNEISEKSEIFDDQFSVERPDGSNFTLKIRSTKLEDSAMYFCASSETGNIQYFGAGTRLSVL.